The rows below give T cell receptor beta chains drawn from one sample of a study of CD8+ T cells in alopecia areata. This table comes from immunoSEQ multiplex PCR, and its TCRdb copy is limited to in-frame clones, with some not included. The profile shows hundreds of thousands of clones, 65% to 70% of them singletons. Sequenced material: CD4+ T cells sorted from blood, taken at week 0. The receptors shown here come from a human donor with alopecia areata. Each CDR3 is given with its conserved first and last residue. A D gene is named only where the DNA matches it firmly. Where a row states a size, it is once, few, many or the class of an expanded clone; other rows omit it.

CDR3 DNA: TGTGCCAGCAGCCAGATGTCGACCGCAGATACGCAGTATTTT; CDR3 protein: CASSQMSTADTQYF; J gene: TRBJ2-3; clone size: once; V gene: TRBV4-2; D gene: .
CDR3 DNA: TGTGCCATCAACCCAGGAGGTTCCTACGAGCAGTACTTC; CDR3 protein: CAINPGGSYEQYF; J gene: TRBJ2-7; clone size: .; V gene: TRBV10-3; D gene: .
CDR3 DNA: TGTGCCAGCGGAGAGAAAAAACAGGACCCGAACCGGGAGCTGTTTTTT; CDR3 protein: CASGEKKQDPNRELFF; J gene: TRBJ2-2; clone size: .; V gene: TRBV25-1; D gene: .
CDR3 DNA: TGTGCCAGCAGCCAACGAAATGAGCAGTTCTTC; CDR3 protein: CASSQRNEQFF; J gene: TRBJ2-1; clone size: .; V gene: TRBV14; D gene: .
CDR3 DNA: TGTGCCAGCAGCTTAAGGGCCGAGCACACCATATATTTT; CDR3 protein: CASSLRAEHTIYF; J gene: TRBJ1-3; clone size: .; V gene: TRBV7-2; D gene: .
CDR3 DNA: TGTGCCAGCAGCTTGGGACAGGGATTTGGTGAGCAGTACTTC; CDR3 protein: CASSLGQGFGEQYF; J gene: TRBJ2-7; clone size: once; V gene: TRBV5-4; D gene: TRBD1
CDR3 DNA: TGTGCCAGCAGTTACTTACAGCACACCGGGGAGCTGTTTTTT; CDR3 protein: CASSYLQHTGELFF; J gene: TRBJ2-2; clone size: .; V gene: TRBV6-5; D gene: .
CDR3 DNA: TGTGCCAGCAGCTCCTTGGCCGGGACAGGGGTCTACGAGCAGTACTTC; CDR3 protein: CASSSLAGTGVYEQYF; J gene: TRBJ2-7; clone size: .; V gene: TRBV9; D gene: TRBD1
CDR3 DNA: TGTGCCAGCAGCGCCGCCCCTGGGGTAACTGAAGCTTTCTTT; CDR3 protein: CASSAAPGVTEAFF; J gene: TRBJ1-1; clone size: few; V gene: TRBV9; D gene: .
CDR3 DNA: TGTGCCATCAGTGACGGGCCTGGCTACACCTTC; CDR3 protein: CAISDGPGYTF; J gene: TRBJ1-2; clone size: .; V gene: TRBV10-3; D gene: .
CDR3 DNA: TGCAGCGTTGTGGGTAGGCAGCCCACTTCCTACAATGAGCAGTTCTTC; CDR3 protein: CSVVGRQPTSYNEQFF; J gene: TRBJ2-1; clone size: .; V gene: TRBV29-1; D gene: .
CDR3 DNA: TGTGCCTGGATCGGAGTCCGGTCAGATACGCAGTATTTT; CDR3 protein: CAWIGVRSDTQYF; J gene: TRBJ2-3; clone size: .; V gene: TRBV30; D gene: .
CDR3 DNA: TGCAGCGTTGTGACAGGGGGCTACGAGCAGTACTTC; CDR3 protein: CSVVTGGYEQYF; J gene: TRBJ2-7; clone size: once; V gene: TRBV29-1; D gene: TRBD1
CDR3 DNA: TGTGCCACCAGCAGGCCGGGGCACCCACCTAGGTACTTC; CDR3 protein: CATSRPGHPPRYF; J gene: TRBJ2-7; clone size: .; V gene: TRBV15; D gene: .